Below, 16 T cell receptor beta chains from the same sample are listed, as sequenced in a study of T-cell memory formation after mild COVID-19. MiXCR, applied by TCRdb to the 5' RACE reads, yields one record per CDR3 protein. In the table there are 300,000 to 400,000 distinct CDR3 sequences, roughly 15% of which are singletons. What was sequenced was PBMCs or a T cell subset sorted from them (not recorded which). The source of these receptors is a man between 18 and 29 years old who had mild COVID-19 (a few samples of this study predate the infection). Cell type and time point are not known.

The chain uses TRBV20-1 and TRBJ1-5; the match to TRBD1 covers 9 bases. This CDR3 comprises 14 residues. V lost 5 bases and J lost 0; bases outside the gene matches: 2. The germline CDR1 and CDR2 sequences are DFQATT and SNEGSKA (reference sequence). The CDR3 bases are TGCAGTGCTGACAGGGGGAATAGCAATCAGCCCCAGCATTTT. This translates into CSADRGNSNQPQHF.

In this sample, this clonotype turned up a few times. The V gene is TRBV7-2, the J gene TRBJ1-1; the D gene is possibly TRBD1 (6 bases). CDR1 and CDR2 from the germline V gene are SGHTA and FQGNSA. The CDR3 consists of 12 residues. Trimming shortened V by 6 bases and J by 6 bases, and 11 bases separated the two germline ends. In DNA, the CDR3 is TGTGCCAGCAGTTGGAGGGGGGCTGAAGCTTTCTTT. Protein product: CASSWRGAEAFF.

V and J are TRBV4-3 and TRBJ2-2; D gene unclear. CDR1 and CDR2 (germline): LGHNA, YSLEER. V lost 1 base and J 0 bases, leaving 9 bases between the germline ends. This CDR3 comprises 16 residues. CDR3 nucleotide sequence: TGCGCCAGCAGCCAAGCCGCCGGTTCGAACACCGGGGAGCTGTTTTTT. As protein: CASSQAAGSNTGELFF.

This clonotype was observed a few times. The rearrangement joins TRBV7-3 to TRBJ2-2, with unresolved D. The CDR3 has 12 amino acids. Germline V gene data show CDR1 as SGHTA and CDR2 as FQGTGA. Trimming took 5 bases from V and 5 from J, leaving 6 bases between them. CDR3 sequence reads: CASSIRTGELFF. CDR3 nucleotides: TGTGCCAGCAGCATAAGAACCGGGGAGCTGTTTTTT.

This clonotype was observed a few times. The rearrangement joins TRBV28 to TRBJ2-3; tentative D call: TRBD1 (6 bases). Germline V gene data show CDR1 as MDHEN and CDR2 as SYDVKM. The CDR3 is made up of 11 amino acids. CDR3 in amino acids: CATQGMDTQYF. CDR3 nucleotide sequence: TGTGCTACCCAGGGGATGGATACGCAGTATTTT.

In its sample, this clonotype was seen a few times. CDR3 nucleotide sequence: TGCGCCAGCAGCCGGGTCGGGACTCTATTTAACATTCAGTACTTC. Translating it yields CASSRVGTLFNIQYF. The V gene is TRBV4-1, the J gene TRBJ2-4, with D tentatively TRBD2 (6 bases). The CDR3 totals 15 residues. V lost 4 bases and J lost 7, with 17 bases in between. CDR1 is MGHRA and CDR2 is YSYEKL in the germline V gene.

This chain links TRBV4-3 with TRBJ2-7, with 7 bases identical to TRBD1. The trim removed 1 base at V and 12 bases at J, leaving 12 bases unmatched. Per the germline V gene, CDR1 is LGHNA and CDR2 is YSLEER. The CDR3 covers 14 residues. DNA for the CDR3: TGCGCCAGCAGCCAAGGTAACCCGGTGGGACAGTCGTACTTC. Translation gives CASSQGNPVGQSYF.

This clonotype was observed a handful of times. The chain uses TRBV6-2 or TRBV6-3 and TRBJ1-1; 11 bases map to TRBD1. This CDR3 is built from 15 residues. The V and J ends lost 2 bases and 3 bases, in that order; junction bases with no gene match: 2. CDR1 and CDR2 (germline): MNHEY, SVGEGT. CDR3 residues: CASSYGTGGDTEAFF. The DNA for the CDR3 is TGTGCCAGCAGTTACGGGACAGGGGGGGACACTGAAGCTTTCTTT.

This chain joins TRBV20-1 and TRBJ2-1; D not resolved. Trimming pared 3 bases from V and 8 bases from J, leaving 11 bases between. The CDR3 spans 12 residues. CDR1 and CDR2 (germline): DFQATT, SNEGSKA (reference sequence). CDR3 in amino acids: CSASRRSDEQFF. DNA for the CDR3: TGCAGTGCTAGTCGGCGGAGCGATGAGCAGTTCTTC.

The genes are TRBV20-1 and TRBJ2-7, with 8 bases matching TRBD2. The V and J ends lost 2 bases and 6 bases, in that order; junction bases with no gene match: 9. The V gene's germline CDR1 is DFQATT and CDR2 SNEGSKA (reference sequence). The CDR3 length is 14 residues. In DNA form, the CDR3 reads TGCAGTGCTAGAAGGCAGCGGGAGAGGTCCGAGCAGTACTTC. Translating gives CSARRQRERSEQYF.

This clonotype came up a few times. V and J are TRBV29-1 and TRBJ2-6; tentative D call: TRBD2 (5 bases). The V and J ends lost 2 bases and 2 bases respectively, with 7 bases between them. The length of the CDR3 is 14 residues. Germline V lookup: CDR1 SQVTM, CDR2 ANQGSEA. The CDR3 region is CSVELEAGANVLTF. CDR3 coding DNA: TGCAGCGTTGAATTGGAGGCTGGGGCCAACGTCCTGACTTTC.

This chain connects TRBV3-1 to TRBJ2-7, with D perhaps matching TRBD2 (6 bases). The germline gives CDR1 LGHDT, CDR2 YNNKEL (reference sequence). This CDR3 is built from 13 residues. The V end lost 4 bases, the J end lost 4 bases, and 11 bases lay between the germline ends. Written as DNA, the CDR3 is TGTGCCAGCAGCCCTAACCGGGGGTACGAGCAGTACTTC. Its translation is CASSPNRGYEQYF.

This clonotype came up a few times. The V call is TRBV4-1, the J call TRBJ2-3, with D perhaps TRBD2 (6 bases). This CDR3 has 13 amino acids. Looked up from germline, CDR1 is MGHRA and CDR2 is YSYEKL. V lost 6 bases and J 2 bases, leaving 9 bases between the germline ends. The CDR3 bases are TGCGCCAGCAGGCCGGGGGACACAGATACGCAGTATTTT. Protein product: CASRPGDTDTQYF.

This clonotype was recorded many times. V and J are TRBV7-2 and TRBJ2-3, with 10 bases aligning to TRBD2. CDR1 is SGHTA and CDR2 is FQGNSA in the germline V gene. The CDR3 sequence is 15 residues long. V lost 4 bases to trimming and J lost 2 bases; unmatched junction nucleotides: 3. The CDR3 DNA sequence: TGTGCCAGCAGCTCTAGCGGGGGTAACACAGATACGCAGTATTTT. It codes for CASSSSGGNTDTQYF.

The rearrangement uses TRBV18 and TRBJ2-7; D remains ambiguous. Per the germline V gene, CDR1 is KGHSH and CDR2 is LQKENI. V lost 7 bases and J lost 6, with 16 bases in between. The CDR3 length is 13 residues. For the CDR3, the DNA is TGTGCCAGCTGGGCTGGGTCGGGCTTCGAGCAGTACGTC. The encoded protein is CASWAGSGFEQYV.

Note on this clonotype: The junction departs from the called germline gene at one end, perhaps through a read error. The rearrangement links TRBV6-1 to TRBJ1-6, with TRBD1 matching over 9 bases. The CDR3 loop spans 16 amino acids. CDR1 MNHNS and CDR2 SASEGT come from the germline V gene. The CDR3 sequence is CASSYRGRVYDSPLHF. The CDR3 region has the DNA TGTGCCAGCAGCTACAGGGGGCGCGTCTATGATTCACCCCTCCACTTT.